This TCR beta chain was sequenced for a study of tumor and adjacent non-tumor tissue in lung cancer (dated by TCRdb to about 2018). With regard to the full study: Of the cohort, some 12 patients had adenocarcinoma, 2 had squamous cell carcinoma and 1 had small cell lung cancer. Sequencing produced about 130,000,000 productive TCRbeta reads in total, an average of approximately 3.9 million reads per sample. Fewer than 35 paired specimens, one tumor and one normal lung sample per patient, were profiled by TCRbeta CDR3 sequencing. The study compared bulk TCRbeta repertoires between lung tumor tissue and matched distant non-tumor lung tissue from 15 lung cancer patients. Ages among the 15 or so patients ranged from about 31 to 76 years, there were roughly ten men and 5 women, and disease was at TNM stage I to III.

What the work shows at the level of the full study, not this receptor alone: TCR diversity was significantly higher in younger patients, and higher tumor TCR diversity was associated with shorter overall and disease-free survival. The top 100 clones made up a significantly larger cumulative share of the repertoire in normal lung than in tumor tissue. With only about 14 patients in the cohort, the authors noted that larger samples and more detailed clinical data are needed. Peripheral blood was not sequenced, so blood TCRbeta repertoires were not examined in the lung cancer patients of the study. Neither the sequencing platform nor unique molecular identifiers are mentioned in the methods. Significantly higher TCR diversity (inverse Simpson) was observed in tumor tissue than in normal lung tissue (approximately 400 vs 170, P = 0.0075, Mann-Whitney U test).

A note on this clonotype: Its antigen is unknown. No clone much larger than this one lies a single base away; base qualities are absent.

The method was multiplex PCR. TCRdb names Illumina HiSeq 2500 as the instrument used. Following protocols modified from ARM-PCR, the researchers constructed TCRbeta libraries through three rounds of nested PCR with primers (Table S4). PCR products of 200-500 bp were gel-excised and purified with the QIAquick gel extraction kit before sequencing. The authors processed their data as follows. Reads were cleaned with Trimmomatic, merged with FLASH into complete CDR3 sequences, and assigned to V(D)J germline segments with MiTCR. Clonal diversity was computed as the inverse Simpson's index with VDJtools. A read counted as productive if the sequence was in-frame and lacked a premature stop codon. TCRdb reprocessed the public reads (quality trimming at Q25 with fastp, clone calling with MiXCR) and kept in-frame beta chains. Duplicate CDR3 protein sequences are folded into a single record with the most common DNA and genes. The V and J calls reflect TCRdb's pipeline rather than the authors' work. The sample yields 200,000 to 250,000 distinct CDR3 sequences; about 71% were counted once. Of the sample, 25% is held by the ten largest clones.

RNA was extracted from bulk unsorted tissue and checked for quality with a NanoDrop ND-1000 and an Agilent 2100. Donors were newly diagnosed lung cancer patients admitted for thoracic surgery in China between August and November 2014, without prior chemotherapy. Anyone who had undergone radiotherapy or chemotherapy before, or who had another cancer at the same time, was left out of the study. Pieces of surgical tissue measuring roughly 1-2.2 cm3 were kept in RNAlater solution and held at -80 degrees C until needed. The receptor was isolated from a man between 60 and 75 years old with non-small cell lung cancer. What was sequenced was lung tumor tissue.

This receptor has the CDR3 CANSLTASGQYF. DNA sequence: TGTGCCAATAGCTTGACGGCTTCCGGGCAGTACTTC. The chain is assembled from TRBV11-3 and TRBJ2-7; no D gene call is confident. A distance of 19 bases separates the germline ends of V and J, which lose 10 bases and 9 bases respectively. As encoded in the germline V gene, CDR1 is SGHNT while CDR2 is YENEEA. Its CDR3 holds 12 amino acids, cysteine through phenylalanine. Only CDR3 DNA is held: 36 bases, read in frame from base 1. Where the CDR3 stops, the reference TRBV11-3 and TRBJ2-7 genes take over; the full variable domain is EAGVVQSPRYKIIEKKQPVAFWCNPISGHNTLYWYLQNLGQGPELLIRYENEEAVDDSQLPKDRFSAERLKGVDSTLKIQPAELGDSAVYLCANSLTASGQYFGPGTRLTVT.